The 3 T cell receptor beta chains below all came from one sample that was sequenced in a study of blood T cell repertoires in COVID-19. Using immunoSEQ multiplex PCR, the repertoire was profiled, and TCRdb retains in-frame clones only, with some absent. This sample has roughly 250,000 clones; 84% occur once, and the top ten carry 8% to 9.5%. Sequencing was carried out using peripheral blood. Source of these receptors: a human donor in a cohort sampled during active COVID-19.

The chain has TRBV6-5 and TRBJ1-2, with TRBD1 matching 9 bases. V was clipped by 6 bases and J by 7 bases; unmatched bases: 9. The germline V gene encodes CDR1 MNHEY and CDR2 SVGAGI. The CDR3 spans 14 residues. CDR3 amino acids: CASRGWGQGGGYTF. The CDR3 DNA follows: TGTGCCAGCAGGGGTTGGGGACAGGGTGGTGGCTACACCTTC.

This clone appeared once. The chain employs TRBV7-9 and TRBJ2-1, with TRBD2 matching 9 bases. This CDR3 has 18 residues. Germline lookup yields CDR1 SEHNR and CDR2 FQNEAQ (reference sequence). Trimming took 4 bases from V and 8 from J; bases not matched to a gene: 18. CDR3 loop: CASSSGLSLAGHDDEQFF. CDR3 bases: TGTGCCAGCAGCTCTGGCCTGTCGCTAGCGGGACACGACGATGAGCAGTTCTTC.

Notes on this clone: The junction differs from germline at one of its ends, possibly a read error. The chain has TRBV25-1 and TRBJ2-1, with D tentatively TRBD2 (5 bases). The CDR3 length is 15 residues. Germline V gene data show CDR1 as MGHDK and CDR2 as SYGVNS. The CDR3: CASGGALPSSNEQFF. CDR3 nucleotide sequence: TGTGCCAGCGGAGGCGCGCTTCCCTCCTCCAATGAGCAGTTCTTC.